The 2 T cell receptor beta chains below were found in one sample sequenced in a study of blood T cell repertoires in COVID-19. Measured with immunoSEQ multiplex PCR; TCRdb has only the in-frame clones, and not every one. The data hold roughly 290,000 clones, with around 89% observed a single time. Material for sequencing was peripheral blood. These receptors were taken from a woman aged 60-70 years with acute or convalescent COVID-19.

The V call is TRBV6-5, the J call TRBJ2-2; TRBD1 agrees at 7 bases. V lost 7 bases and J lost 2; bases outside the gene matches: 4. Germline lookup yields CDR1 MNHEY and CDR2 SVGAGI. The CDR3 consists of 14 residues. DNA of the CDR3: TGTGCCAGCAAGGACAGGAGAAACACCGGGGAGCTGTTTTTT. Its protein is CASKDRRNTGELFF.

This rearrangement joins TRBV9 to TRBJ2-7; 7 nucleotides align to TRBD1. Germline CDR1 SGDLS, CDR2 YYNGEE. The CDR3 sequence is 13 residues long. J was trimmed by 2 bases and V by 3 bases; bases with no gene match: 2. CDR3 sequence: CASSGDRAYEQYF. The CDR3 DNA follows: TGTGCCAGCAGCGGAGACAGGGCCTACGAGCAGTACTTC.